The present entry profiles one TCR beta chain with its context. As yet, its antigen is unknown. The data derive from a study of cytomegalovirus exposure and HLA in healthy donors. General study results and limits: The tendency of first-cohort TCR clusters to co-occur in the 120 or so validation repertoires was the finding of a later analysis. According to reports, the classifier identified cytomegalovirus status with high specificity and sensitivity.

Between the trimmed V and J ends, which lost 4 bases and 1 base, there was a span of 20 bases. The CDR3 loop spans 18 amino acids. CDR1 is SGHVS, CDR2 FNYEAQ, per germline. Clones were sequenced by immunoSEQ multiplex PCR, and TCRdb holds only the in-frame ones, with some missing. The repertoire holds about 360,000 clones, about nine tenths seen once, with about 0.8% in the top ten. The rearrangement links TRBV7-6 to TRBJ1-5; possible D gene TRBD1, 6 bases. This sequence originates from a woman between 18 and 29 years old in good health and CMV-seronegative. What was sequenced was PBMCs. The CDR3 here is CASSSQIGVRGSNQPQHF. CDR3 DNA: TGTGCCAGCAGCTCCCAGATCGGGGTCAGGGGAAGCAATCAGCCCCAGCATTTT.